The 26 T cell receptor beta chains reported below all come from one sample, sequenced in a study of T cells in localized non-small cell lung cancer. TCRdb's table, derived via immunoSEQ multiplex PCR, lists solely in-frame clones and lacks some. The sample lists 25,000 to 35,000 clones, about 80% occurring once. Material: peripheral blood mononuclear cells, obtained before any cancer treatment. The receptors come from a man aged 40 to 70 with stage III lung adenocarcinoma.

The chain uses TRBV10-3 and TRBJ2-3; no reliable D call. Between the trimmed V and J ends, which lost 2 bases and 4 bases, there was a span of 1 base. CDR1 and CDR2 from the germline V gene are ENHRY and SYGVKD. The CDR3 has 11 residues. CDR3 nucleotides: TGTGCCATCAGTGAGGCAGATACGCAGTATTTT. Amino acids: CAISEADTQYF.

This chain's CDR3 is CASRYLGTSGSYEQYF. CDR3 bases: TGTGCCAGCAGGTACCTCGGGACTAGCGGGAGCTACGAGCAGTACTTC. The V call is TRBV6-5, the J call TRBJ2-7; 14 bases are a match to TRBD2. V lost 6 bases and J lost 3; bases outside the gene matches: 7. This CDR3 contains 16 residues. Germline V gene sequence: CDR1 MNHEY, CDR2 SVGAGI.

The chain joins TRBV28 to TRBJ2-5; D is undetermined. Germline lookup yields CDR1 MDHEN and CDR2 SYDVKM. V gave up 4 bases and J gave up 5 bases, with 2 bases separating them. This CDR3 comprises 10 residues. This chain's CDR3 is CASSSETQYF. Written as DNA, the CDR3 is TGTGCCAGCAGTTCGGAGACCCAGTACTTC.

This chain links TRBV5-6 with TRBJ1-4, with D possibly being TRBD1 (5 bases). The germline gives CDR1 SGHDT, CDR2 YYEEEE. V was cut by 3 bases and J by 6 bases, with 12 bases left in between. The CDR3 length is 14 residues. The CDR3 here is CASSSGTEYEKLFF. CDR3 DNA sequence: TGTGCCAGCAGCTCCGGGACGGAGTATGAAAAACTGTTTTTT. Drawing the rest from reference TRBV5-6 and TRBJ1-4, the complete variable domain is DAGVTQSPTHLIKTRGQQVTLRCSPKSGHDTVSWYQQALGQGPQFIFQYYEEEERQRGNFPDRFSGHQFPNYSSELNVNALLLGDSALYLCASSSGTEYEKLFFGSGTQLSVL.

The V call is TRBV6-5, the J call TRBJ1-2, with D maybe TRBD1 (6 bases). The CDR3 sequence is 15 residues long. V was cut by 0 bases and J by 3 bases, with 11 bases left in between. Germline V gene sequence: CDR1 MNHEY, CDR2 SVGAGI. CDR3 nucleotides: TGTGCCAGCAGTTACTCGGGGCAGGGGTACTATGGCTACACCTTC. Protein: CASSYSGQGYYGYTF.

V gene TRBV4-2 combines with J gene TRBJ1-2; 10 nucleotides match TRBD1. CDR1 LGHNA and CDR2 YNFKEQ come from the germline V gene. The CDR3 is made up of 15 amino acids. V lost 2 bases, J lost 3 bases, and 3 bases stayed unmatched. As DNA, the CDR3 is TGTGCCAGCAGCCAATCCGGGACAGGGGACTATGGCTACACCTTC. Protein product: CASSQSGTGDYGYTF.

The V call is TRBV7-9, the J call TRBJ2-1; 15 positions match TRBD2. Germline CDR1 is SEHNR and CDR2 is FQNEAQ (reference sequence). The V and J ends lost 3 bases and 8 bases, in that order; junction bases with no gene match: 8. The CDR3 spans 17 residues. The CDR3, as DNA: TGTGCCAGCAGCTTCCGGACTAGCGGGAGGGGTGGGGATGAGCAGTTCTTC. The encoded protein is CASSFRTSGRGGDEQFF.

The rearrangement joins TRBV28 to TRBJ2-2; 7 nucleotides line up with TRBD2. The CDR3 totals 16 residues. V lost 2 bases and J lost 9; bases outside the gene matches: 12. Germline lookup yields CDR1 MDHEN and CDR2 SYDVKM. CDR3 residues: CASSLNPSTSPRELFF. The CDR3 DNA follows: TGTGCCAGCAGTTTAAACCCCTCGACTAGCCCACGGGAGCTGTTTTTT.

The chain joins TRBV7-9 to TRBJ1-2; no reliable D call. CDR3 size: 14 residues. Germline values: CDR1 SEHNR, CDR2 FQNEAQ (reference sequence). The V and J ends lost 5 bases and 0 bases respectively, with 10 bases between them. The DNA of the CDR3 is TGTGCCAGCAGCCTGGGAGCATCTAACTATGGCTACACCTTC. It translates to CASSLGASNYGYTF.

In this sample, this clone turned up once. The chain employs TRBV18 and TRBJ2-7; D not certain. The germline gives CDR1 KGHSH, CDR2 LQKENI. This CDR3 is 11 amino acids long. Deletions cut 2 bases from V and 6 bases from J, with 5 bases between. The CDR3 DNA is TGTGCCAGCTCACCATTAACCGAGCAGTACTTC. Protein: CASSPLTEQYF.

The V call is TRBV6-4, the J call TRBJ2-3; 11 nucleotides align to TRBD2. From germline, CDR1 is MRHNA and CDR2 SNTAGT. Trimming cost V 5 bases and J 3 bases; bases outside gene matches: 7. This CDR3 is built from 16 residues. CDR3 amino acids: CASSRLAGSRTDTQYF. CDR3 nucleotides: TGTGCCAGCAGTCGACTAGCGGGAAGTCGTACAGATACGCAGTATTTT.

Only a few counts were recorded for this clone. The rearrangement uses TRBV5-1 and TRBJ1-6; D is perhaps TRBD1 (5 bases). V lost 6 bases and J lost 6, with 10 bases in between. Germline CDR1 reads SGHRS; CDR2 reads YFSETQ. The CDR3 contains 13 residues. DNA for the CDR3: TGCGCCAGCACCAGGGAAAGTAATTCACCCCTCCACTTT. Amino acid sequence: CASTRESNSPLHF.

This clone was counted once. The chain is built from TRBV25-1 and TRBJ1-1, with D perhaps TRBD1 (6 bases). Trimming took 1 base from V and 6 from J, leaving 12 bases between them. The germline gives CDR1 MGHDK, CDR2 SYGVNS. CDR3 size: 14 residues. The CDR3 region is CASSELARGAEAFF. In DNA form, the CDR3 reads TGTGCCAGCAGTGAATTAGCCAGGGGCGCTGAAGCTTTCTTT.

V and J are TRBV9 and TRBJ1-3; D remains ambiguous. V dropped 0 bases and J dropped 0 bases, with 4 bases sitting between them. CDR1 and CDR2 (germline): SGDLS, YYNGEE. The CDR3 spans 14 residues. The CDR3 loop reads CASSVEGSGNTIYF. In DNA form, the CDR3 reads TGTGCCAGCAGCGTAGAGGGCTCTGGAAACACCATATATTTT.

The CDR3 DNA is TGTGCCAGTAGTTCCAGACTAGCATGGGAGACCCAGTACTTC. It encodes CASSSRLAWETQYF. V is TRBV19 and J is TRBJ2-5, with 7 bases aligning to TRBD2. V lost 5 bases, J lost 5 bases, and 8 bases stayed unmatched. This CDR3 has 14 amino acids. Germline values: CDR1 LNHDA, CDR2 SQIVND (reference sequence).

The chain's CDR3 is CASSFNRGSAEAFF. CDR3 bases: TGTGCCAGCAGCTTCAACAGGGGCTCTGCGGAAGCTTTCTTT. The V and J genes are TRBV7-2 and TRBJ1-1; 7 bases match TRBD1. With 3 bases clipped from V and 8 bases from J, the junction kept 9 bases outside the gene matches. CDR1 SGHTA and CDR2 FQGNSA come from the germline V gene. The length of the CDR3 is 14 residues.

CDR3 bases: TGTGCCAGCAGCTTACAAGGGGCTGGGAACACTGAAGCTTTCTTT. It specifies CASSLQGAGNTEAFF. This sequence joins TRBV7-9 and TRBJ1-1; D might be TRBD1 (5 bases). V shed 2 bases and J shed 1 base, with 11 bases lying between them. This CDR3 has 15 amino acids. Germline assignment: CDR1 SEHNR and CDR2 FQNEAQ (reference sequence).

The DNA for the CDR3 is TGCGCCAGCAGCTTATCAGGGGGCGCATATGGCTACACCTTC. It yields the protein CASSLSGGAYGYTF. The chain couples TRBV5-1 to TRBJ1-2; 8 bases line up with TRBD1. The CDR3 contains 14 residues. Germline loops: CDR1 SGHRS, CDR2 YFSETQ. The trim removed 2 bases at V and 5 bases at J, leaving 5 bases unmatched.

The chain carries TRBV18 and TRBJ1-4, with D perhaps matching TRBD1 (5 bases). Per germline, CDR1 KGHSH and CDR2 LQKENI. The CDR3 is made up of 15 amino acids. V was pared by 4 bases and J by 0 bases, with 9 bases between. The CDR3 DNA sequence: TGTGCCAGCTCACAGGGGACGGCAACTAATGAAAAACTGTTTTTT. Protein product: CASSQGTATNEKLFF.

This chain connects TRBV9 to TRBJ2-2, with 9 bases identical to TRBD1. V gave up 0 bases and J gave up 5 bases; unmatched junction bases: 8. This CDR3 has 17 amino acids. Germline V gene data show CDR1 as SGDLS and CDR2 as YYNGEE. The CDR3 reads CASSVEKDRGWTGELFF. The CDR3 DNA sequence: TGTGCCAGCAGCGTAGAAAAGGACAGGGGTTGGACCGGGGAGCTGTTTTTT.

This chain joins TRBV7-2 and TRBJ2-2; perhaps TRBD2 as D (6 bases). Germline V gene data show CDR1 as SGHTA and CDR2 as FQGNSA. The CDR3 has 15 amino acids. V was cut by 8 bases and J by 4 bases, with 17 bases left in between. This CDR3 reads CASRPVGGSTGELFF. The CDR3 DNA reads TGTGCCAGCCGCCCGGTCGGGGGTAGCACCGGGGAGCTGTTTTTT. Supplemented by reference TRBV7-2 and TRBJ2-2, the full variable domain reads GAGVSQSPSNKVTEKGKDVELRCDPISGHTALYWYRQSLGQGLEFLIYFQGNSAPDKSGLPSDRFSAERTGGSVSTLTIQRTQQEDSAVYLCASRPVGGSTGELFFGEGSRLTVL.

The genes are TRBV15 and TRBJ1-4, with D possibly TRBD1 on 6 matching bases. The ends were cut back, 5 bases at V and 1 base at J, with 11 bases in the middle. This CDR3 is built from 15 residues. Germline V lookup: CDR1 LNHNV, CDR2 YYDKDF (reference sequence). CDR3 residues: CATSWGAGTNEKLFF. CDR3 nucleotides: TGTGCCACCAGCTGGGGGGCGGGAACTAATGAAAAACTGTTTTTT.

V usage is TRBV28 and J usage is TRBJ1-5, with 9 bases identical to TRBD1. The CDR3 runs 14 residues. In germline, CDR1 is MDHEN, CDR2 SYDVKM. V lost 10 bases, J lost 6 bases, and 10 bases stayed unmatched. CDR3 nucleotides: TGTGCCACCTCCCGGACAGGGGAATTTCAGCCCCAGCATTTT. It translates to CATSRTGEFQPQHF.

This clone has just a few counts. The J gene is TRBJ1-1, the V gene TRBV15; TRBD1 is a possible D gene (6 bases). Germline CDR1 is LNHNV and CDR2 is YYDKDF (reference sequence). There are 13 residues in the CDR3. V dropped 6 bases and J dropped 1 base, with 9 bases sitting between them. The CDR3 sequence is CATRRGQNTEAFF. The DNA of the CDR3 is TGTGCCACCAGGCGGGGACAGAACACTGAAGCTTTCTTT. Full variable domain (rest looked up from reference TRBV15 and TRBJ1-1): DAMVIQNPRYQVTQFGKPVTLSCSQTLNHNVMYWYQQKSSQAPKLLFHYYDKDFNNEADTPDNFQSRRPNTSFCFLDIRSPGLGDTAMYLCATRRGQNTEAFFGQGTRLTVV.

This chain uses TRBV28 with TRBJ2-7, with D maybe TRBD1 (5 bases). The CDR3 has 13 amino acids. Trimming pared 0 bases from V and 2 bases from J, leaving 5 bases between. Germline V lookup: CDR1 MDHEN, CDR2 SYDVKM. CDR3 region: CASSLWTAYEQYF. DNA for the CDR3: TGTGCCAGCAGTTTATGGACAGCCTACGAGCAGTACTTC. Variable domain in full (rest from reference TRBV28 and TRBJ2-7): DVKVTQSSRYLVKRTGEKVFLECVQDMDHENMFWYRQDPGLGLRLIYFSYDVKMKEKGDIPEGYSVSREKKERFSLILESASTNQTSMYLCASSLWTAYEQYFGPGTRLTVT.

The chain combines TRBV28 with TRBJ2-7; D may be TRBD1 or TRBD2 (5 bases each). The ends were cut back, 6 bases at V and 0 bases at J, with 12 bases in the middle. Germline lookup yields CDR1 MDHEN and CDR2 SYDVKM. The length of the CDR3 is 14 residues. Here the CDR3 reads CASRWGRSSYEQYF. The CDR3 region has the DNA TGTGCCAGCAGATGGGGACGGAGCTCCTACGAGCAGTACTTC.